The 22 T cell receptor beta chains below were found in one sample sequenced in a study of PD-1 blockade in classical Hodgkin lymphoma. The patients all showed relapse after autologous stem cell transplantation, while their brentuximab vedotin exposure varied. Thawed PBMCs yielded CD4+ T cells through magnetic negative selection. Assay: immunoSEQ multiplex PCR; the TCRdb copy retains only in-frame clones and omits some. The profile shows around 6,700 clones, just under 80% of them singletons. The source material was CD4+ T cells from blood, sampled at baseline. The source is a human donor with classical Hodgkin lymphoma.

This chain connects TRBV11-3 to TRBJ1-1, with D uncertain. Looked up from germline, CDR1 is SGHNT and CDR2 is YENEEA. Trimming stripped 0 bases from V and 0 bases from J, with 8 bases between. The CDR3 has 15 residues. This CDR3 is CASSLDWGMNTEAFF. The CDR3 region has the DNA TGTGCCAGCAGCTTAGATTGGGGAATGAACACTGAAGCTTTCTTT.

The chain uses TRBV18 and TRBJ2-3; D uncertain. V lost 3 bases and J 2 bases, leaving 6 bases between the germline ends. Germline CDR1 and CDR2: KGHSH and LQKENI. The CDR3 contains 13 residues. CDR3 sequence (DNA): TGTGCCAGCTCACCCCAGTCCACAGATACGCAGTATTTT. It codes for CASSPQSTDTQYF.

The chain has TRBV6-6 and TRBJ2-7; no clear D gene. Germline assignment: CDR1 MNHNY and CDR2 SVGAGI (reference sequence). CDR3 length: 16 residues. V lost 0 bases to trimming and J lost 4 bases, with 16 bases between them. CDR3 in amino acids: CASSYSIGRFQYEQYF. CDR3 nucleotides: TGTGCCAGCAGTTACTCGATCGGACGGTTTCAGTACGAGCAGTACTTC.

CDR3 coding DNA: TGTGCCAGCAGCCGTATAAGGGGATCGCAGTATTTT. Amino acids: CASSRIRGSQYF. The chain couples TRBV6-5 to TRBJ2-3; tentative D call: TRBD1 (5 bases). Trimming shortened V by 6 bases and J by 10 bases, and 14 bases separated the two germline ends. The CDR3 is 12 residues long. CDR1 is MNHEY and CDR2 is SVGAGI in the germline V gene.

V is TRBV4-1 and J is TRBJ1-6; D unresolved. The CDR3 is made up of 13 amino acids. CDR1 MGHRA and CDR2 YSYEKL come from the germline V gene. V dropped 0 bases and J dropped 8 bases, with 5 bases sitting between them. The CDR3 bases are TGCGCCAGCAGCCAAGAGCCCTATTCACCCCTCCACTTT. It yields the protein CASSQEPYSPLHF.

This rearrangement joins TRBV5-4 to TRBJ1-1; the D gene is possibly TRBD1 (6 bases). The ends were cut back, 0 bases at V and 4 bases at J, with 10 bases in the middle. There are 14 residues in the CDR3. CDR1 is SGHNT, CDR2 YYREEE, per germline (reference sequence). The DNA of the CDR3 is TGTGCCAGCAGCTTGGGGGGCAGGGGCACTGAAGCTTTCTTT. It yields the protein CASSLGGRGTEAFF.

This clone was seen a handful of times. The chain couples TRBV11-2 to TRBJ2-7; D remains unclear. CDR1 SGHAT and CDR2 FQNNGV come from the germline V gene. V lost 1 base and J 2 bases, leaving 9 bases between the germline ends. The CDR3 has 14 amino acids. The CDR3 spells CASSLVSRPYEQYF. CDR3 coding DNA: TGTGCCAGCAGCTTAGTATCTAGGCCCTACGAGCAGTACTTC. Drawing the rest from reference TRBV11-2 and TRBJ2-7, the complete variable domain is EAGVAQSPRYKIIEKRQSVAFWCNPISGHATLYWYQQILGQGPKLLIQFQNNGVVDDSQLPKDRFSAERLKGVDSTLKIQPAKLEDSAVYLCASSLVSRPYEQYFGPGTRLTVT.

CDR3 amino acids: CASSGWAYYEQYF. CDR3 in DNA: TGTGCCAGCAGTGGGTGGGCGTACTACGAGCAGTACTTC. This chain links TRBV2 with TRBJ2-7; D uncertain. V was shortened by 4 bases and J by 3 bases, with 10 bases between the two germline ends. Germline lookup yields CDR1 SNHLY and CDR2 FYNNEI. The CDR3 is made up of 13 amino acids.

The CDR3 nucleotides read TGTGCCAGCAGTTACTCCCTCGGACAGATCAACTATGGCTACACCTTC. Encoded protein: CASSYSLGQINYGYTF. This chain links TRBV6-5 with TRBJ1-2, with TRBD1 as a possible D gene (6 bases). The V end lost 0 bases, the J end lost 2 bases, and 13 bases lay between the germline ends. The CDR3 has 16 residues. Germline V CDR1 and CDR2: MNHEY, SVGAGI.

This CDR3 reads CASSLGTGEYGYTF. In DNA, the CDR3 is TGTGCCAGCAGTCTGGGGACAGGGGAATATGGCTACACCTTC. The V call is TRBV28, the J call TRBJ1-2, with 10 bases that match TRBD1. The CDR3 loop spans 14 amino acids. The junction had 5 bases not matched to a gene; V was cut back by 5 bases and J by 5 bases. Looked up from germline, CDR1 is MDHEN and CDR2 is SYDVKM.

This clone was counted a single time. Other DNA variants within this sample encode the same CDR3. The chain joins TRBV4-1 to TRBJ2-1, with 7 bases identical to TRBD2. Germline V gene data show CDR1 as MGHRA and CDR2 as YSYEKL. Unmatched junction bases numbered 5, after V lost 4 bases and J lost 2 bases. This CDR3 is 15 amino acids long. The CDR3 nucleotides are TGCGCCAGCAGCCTGGGGGGGTCAACCTACAATGAGCAGTTCTTC. It translates to CASSLGGSTYNEQFF.

This sequence joins TRBV2 and TRBJ2-1; the D is unclear. Germline V lookup: CDR1 SNHLY, CDR2 FYNNEI. The CDR3 extends over 14 amino acids. V was shortened by 4 bases and J by 4 bases, with 11 bases between the two germline ends. The CDR3 region is CASSGRQNYNEQFF. The CDR3 region has the DNA TGTGCCAGCAGTGGAAGGCAGAATTACAATGAGCAGTTCTTC.

The chain combines TRBV10-2 with TRBJ2-6; D may be TRBD1 (5 bases). Trimming stripped 6 bases from V and 4 bases from J, with 13 bases between. Germline values: CDR1 WSHSY, CDR2 SAAADI. The CDR3 length is 15 residues. The CDR3 bases are TGCGCCAGCAGCCTTGGGGCCTACGGGGCCAACGTCCTGACTTTC. Its protein product is CASSLGAYGANVLTF.

The chain joins TRBV9 to TRBJ1-4, with 7 bases lining up with TRBD1. The CDR3 runs to 16 residues. Germline CDR1 SGDLS, CDR2 YYNGEE. The J segment lost 7 bases and the V segment lost 3 bases, leaving 12 bases of the junction unmatched. The CDR3 region has the DNA TGTGCCAGCAGCGCTGGGACCGGGACAGCACGTGAAAAACTGTTTTTT. Amino acids: CASSAGTGTAREKLFF.

The chain employs TRBV7-2 and TRBJ2-2; perhaps D is TRBD1 or TRBD2 (6 bases each). The CDR3 covers 14 residues. Trimming removed 8 bases at V and 6 bases at J, with 16 bases between. Germline loops: CDR1 SGHTA, CDR2 FQGNSA. For the CDR3, the DNA is TGTGCCAGCGCCGAACAGGGAGGAGCCGGGGAGCTGTTTTTT. Amino acids: CASAEQGGAGELFF.

This chain uses TRBV28 with TRBJ1-2; TRBD1 matches at 9 bases. J lost 12 bases, V lost 3 bases, and 17 bases had no gene match. This CDR3 comprises 16 residues. CDR1 and CDR2 (germline): MDHEN, SYDVKM. The CDR3 DNA reads TGTGCCAGCAGTTTCCACCCTAGTGCCCCGGGACAGGGCAACACCTTC. It yields the protein CASSFHPSAPGQGNTF.

CDR3 amino acids: CASSEGGETQYF. CDR3 nucleotide sequence: TGTGCCAGCAGTGAAGGAGGAGAGACCCAGTACTTC. J is TRBJ2-5 and V is TRBV2; D not resolved. CDR1 and CDR2 (germline): SNHLY, FYNNEI. The CDR3 is 12 residues long. Trimming removed 1 base from V and 4 bases from J, with 4 bases in between. Full variable domain (rest looked up from reference TRBV2 and TRBJ2-5): EPEVTQTPSHQVTQMGQEVILRCVPISNHLYFYWYRQILGQKVEFLVSFYNNEISEKSEIFDDQFSVERPDGSNFTLKIRSTKLEDSAMYFCASSEGGETQYFGPGTRLLVL.

The chain combines TRBV6-1 with TRBJ1-3, with D possibly being TRBD1 (5 bases). V was shortened by 5 bases and J by 4 bases, with 15 bases between the two germline ends. This CDR3 has 15 residues. The V gene's germline CDR1 is MNHNS and CDR2 SASEGT. This CDR3 is CASSLPDNWGNTIYF. In DNA, the CDR3 is TGTGCCAGCAGTCTGCCGGACAACTGGGGAAACACCATATATTTT.

The CDR3 bases are TGTGCCAGCAGTTTAAAAGCGGGGGGGACCCGGGGCCAGTTCTTC. As protein: CASSLKAGGTRGQFF. The V gene is TRBV27, the J gene TRBJ2-1; the match to TRBD2 covers 10 bases. The trim removed 2 bases at V and 13 bases at J, leaving 11 bases unmatched. Germline CDR1 and CDR2: MNHEY and SMNVEV (reference sequence). This CDR3 region has 15 residues.

V is TRBV5-5 and J is TRBJ2-7, with a tentative D call TRBD1 (7 bases). The CDR3 covers 14 residues. Germline lookup yields CDR1 SGHKS and CDR2 YYEKEE (reference sequence). V lost 5 bases and J 6 bases, leaving 18 bases between the germline ends. The CDR3 spells CASSPGDSPPEQYF. The CDR3 nucleotides read TGTGCCAGCAGTCCGGGGGACAGCCCACCCGAGCAGTACTTC.

The V call is TRBV5-4, the J call TRBJ1-5; 7 nucleotides line up with TRBD1. The junction had 7 bases not matched to a gene; V was cut back by 0 bases and J by 4 bases. The CDR3 has 16 amino acids. Germline CDR1 reads SGHNT; CDR2 reads YYREEE (reference sequence). DNA of the CDR3: TGTGCCAGCAGCTTGGCCCCCGGGGACAGAAATCAGCCCCAGCATTTT. As protein: CASSLAPGDRNQPQHF.

The chain combines TRBV19 with TRBJ1-1; no firm D call. The ends were cut back, 5 bases at V and 2 bases at J, with 12 bases in the middle. The V gene's germline CDR1 is LNHDA and CDR2 SQIVND (reference sequence). The CDR3 consists of 14 residues. CDR3 loop: CASSYHGENTEAFF. As DNA, the CDR3 is TGTGCCAGTAGTTACCACGGGGAAAACACTGAAGCTTTCTTT.